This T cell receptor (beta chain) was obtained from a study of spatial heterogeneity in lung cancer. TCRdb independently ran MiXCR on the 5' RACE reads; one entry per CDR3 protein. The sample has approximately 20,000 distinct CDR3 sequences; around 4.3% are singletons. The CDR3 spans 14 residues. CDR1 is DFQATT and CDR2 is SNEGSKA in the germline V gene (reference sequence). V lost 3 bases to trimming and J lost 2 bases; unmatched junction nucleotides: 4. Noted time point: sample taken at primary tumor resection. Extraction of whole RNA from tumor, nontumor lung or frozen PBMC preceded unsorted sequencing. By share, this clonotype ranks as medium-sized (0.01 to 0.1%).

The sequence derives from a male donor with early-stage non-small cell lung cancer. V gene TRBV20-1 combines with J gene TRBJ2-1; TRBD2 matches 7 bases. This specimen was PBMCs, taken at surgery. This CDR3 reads CSASGGSTYNEQFF. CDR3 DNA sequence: TGCAGTGCTAGCGGCGGGAGTACCTACAATGAGCAGTTCTTC.